This is a list of T cell receptor beta chains from one sample in a study of human T cells and chemical hapten exposure. A single record per CDR3 protein comes from TCRdb applying MiXCR to the RACE reads. The sample has about 90,000 distinct CDR3 sequences; roughly 10% are singletons. Here the sequenced sample was whole blood, taken in connection with sensitization to the hapten diphenylcyclopropenone (DPC). Source of these receptors: a man aged 35-49 years with alopecia areata. Some clones in this sample may be carry-over from other donors' samples. Both conserved end residues are part of each CDR3. A D gene is named only where the DNA matches it firmly. Rows may omit the clone size; those that give it use once, few, many or a size class.

size: many; J: TRBJ1-4; D: .; V: TRBV12-3/TRBV12-4; DNA: TGTGCCAGCAGTTTATGGGCTAATGAAAAACTGTTTTTT; CDR3: CASSLWANEKLFF
size: .; J: TRBJ2-1; D: TRBD2; V: TRBV12-3/TRBV12-4; DNA: TGTGCCAGCAGTCCTGAGGGACTAGCGGGTAATGAGCAGTTCTTC; CDR3: CASSPEGLAGNEQFF
size: many; J: TRBJ1-1; D: .; V: TRBV30; DNA: TGTGCCTGGACAAGGGGGAACACTGAAGCTTTCTTT; CDR3: CAWTRGNTEAFF
size: once; J: TRBJ2-1; D: .; V: TRBV7-2; DNA: TGTGCCAGCAGCCGAGCGGAGCGGATTCAGTTCTTC; CDR3: CASSRAERIQFF
size: few; J: TRBJ2-7; D: TRBD1; V: TRBV28; DNA: TGTGCCAGCAGTTCGGGACAGAGTGTCTACGAGCAGTACTTC; CDR3: CASSSGQSVYEQYF
size: .; J: TRBJ2-1; D: TRBD2; V: TRBV4-3; DNA: TGCGCCAGCAGCCCGGGCCCAACTAGCGGGGCTTACAATGAGCAGTTCTTC; CDR3: CASSPGPTSGAYNEQFF
size: .; J: TRBJ2-6; D: .; V: TRBV20-1; DNA: TGCAGTGCCTCCCCAGGACACTCGGGGGCCAACGTCCTGACTTTC; CDR3: CSASPGHSGANVLTF
size: few; J: TRBJ1-5; D: .; V: TRBV7-9; DNA: TGTGCCAGCAGCCCCGGGGTAGGGACGAGGAGCAATCAGCCCCAGCATTTT; CDR3: CASSPGVGTRSNQPQHF
size: .; J: TRBJ2-7; D: TRBD1; V: TRBV12-3/TRBV12-4; DNA: TGTGCCAGCAGTTTGGGACAGGGAAACGAGCAGTACTTC; CDR3: CASSLGQGNEQYF
size: many; J: TRBJ2-2; D: .; V: TRBV11-3; DNA: TGTGCCAGCAGCTTAGGGTCCGCCGGGGAGCTGTTTTTT; CDR3: CASSLGSAGELFF
size: .; J: TRBJ2-5; D: TRBD2; V: TRBV20-1; DNA: TGCAGTGCTAGATACACGGGCGGGGGGGAGACCCAGTACTTC; CDR3: CSARYTGGGETQYF
size: few; J: TRBJ1-6; D: .; V: TRBV4-3; DNA: TGCGCCAGCAGCCAAGATAGAGGGTTCAATGGTAGACCCCTCCACTTT; CDR3: CASSQDRGFNGRPLHF
size: .; J: TRBJ2-3; D: TRBD2; V: TRBV4-1; DNA: TGCGCCAGCAGCCAAGATATGACTAGCGGGAGAGAGACAGATACGCAGTATTTT; CDR3: CASSQDMTSGRETDTQYF